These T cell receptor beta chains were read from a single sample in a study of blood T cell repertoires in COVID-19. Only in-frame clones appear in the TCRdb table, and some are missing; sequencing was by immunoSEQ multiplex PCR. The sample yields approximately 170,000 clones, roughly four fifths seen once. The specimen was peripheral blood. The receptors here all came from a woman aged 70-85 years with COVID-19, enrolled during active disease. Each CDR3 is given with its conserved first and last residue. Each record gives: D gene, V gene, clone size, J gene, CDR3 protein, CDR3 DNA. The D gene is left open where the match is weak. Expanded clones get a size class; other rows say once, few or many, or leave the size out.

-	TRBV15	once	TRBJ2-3	CATSRPGADTQYF	TGTGCCACCAGCAGACCAGGGGCAGATACGCAGTATTTT
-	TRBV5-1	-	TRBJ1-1	CASSLPGSGVGAFF	TGCGCCAGCAGCCTCCCCGGTTCCGGAGTTGGGGCTTTCTTT
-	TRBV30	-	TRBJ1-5	CAWSVSRDTIYSNQPQHF	TGTGCCTGGAGTGTTTCCCGGGACACCATCTATAGCAATCAGCCCCAGCATTTT
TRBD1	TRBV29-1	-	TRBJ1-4	CSVQPGQGGFSEKLFF	TGCAGCGTTCAACCGGGACAGGGGGGGTTTTCGGAAAAACTGTTTTTT
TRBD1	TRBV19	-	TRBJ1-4	CASKQGRLTTNEKLFF	TGTGCCAGTAAACAGGGGAGGCTCACAACTAATGAAAAACTGTTTTTT
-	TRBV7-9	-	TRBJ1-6	CASSLASGRGNSPLHF	TGTGCCAGCAGCTTAGCATCAGGGCGGGGTAATTCACCCCTCCACTTT
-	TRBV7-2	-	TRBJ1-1	CASSLDSGNTEAFF	TGTGCCAGCAGCTTAGACAGCGGAAACACTGAAGCTTTCTTT
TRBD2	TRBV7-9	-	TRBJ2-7	CASSPTSGIYEQYF	TGTGCCAGCAGCCCGACTAGCGGGATCTACGAGCAGTACTTC
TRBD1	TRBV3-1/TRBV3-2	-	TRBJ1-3	CASSQGQGGNTIYF	TGTGCCAGCAGCCAAGGACAGGGCGGAAACACCATATATTTT
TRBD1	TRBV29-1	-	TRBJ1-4	CSVAGGQGHEKLFF	TGCAGCGTTGCCGGGGGACAGGGTCATGAAAAACTGTTTTTT
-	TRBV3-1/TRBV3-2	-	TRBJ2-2	CASLFKSGSNTGELFF	TGTGCCAGCCTCTTTAAAAGCGGATCGAACACCGGGGAGCTGTTTTTT
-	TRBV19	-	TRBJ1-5	CASSIGTAGNNQPQHF	TGTGCCAGTAGTATAGGTACGGCAGGGAACAATCAGCCCCAGCATTTT
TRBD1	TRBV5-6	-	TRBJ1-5	CASSMGQGVLNQPQHF	TGTGCCAGCAGCATGGGCCAGGGGGTTTTAAATCAGCCCCAGCATTTT
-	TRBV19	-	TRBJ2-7	CASSSSLYEQYF	TGTGCCAGTAGTAGTAGTCTCTACGAGCAGTACTTC
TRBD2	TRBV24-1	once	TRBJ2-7	CATSPGGRSYEQYF	TGTGCCACCAGTCCGGGAGGTCGCTCCTACGAGCAGTACTTC
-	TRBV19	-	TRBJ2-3	CASRRESGLTDTQYF	TGTGCCAGTAGACGAGAGAGCGGACTCACAGATACGCAGTATTTT
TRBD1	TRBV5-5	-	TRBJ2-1	CASSLGTVNEQFF	TGTGCCAGCAGCCTAGGGACAGTCAATGAGCAGTTCTTC
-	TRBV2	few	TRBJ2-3	CASNQGTQYF	TGTGCCAGCAACCAGGGTACGCAGTATTTT
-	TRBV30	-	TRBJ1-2	CAWTGAGGYTF	TGTGCCTGGACAGGGGCAGGCGGCTACACCTTC
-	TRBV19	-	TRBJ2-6	CASSRGGGEVTGANVLTF	TGTGCCAGTAGTCGTGGAGGGGGGGAGGTCACTGGGGCCAACGTCCTGACTTTC
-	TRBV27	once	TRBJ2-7	CATSGDRSYEQYF	TGTGCCACCTCGGGAGACCGCTCCTACGAGCAGTACTTC
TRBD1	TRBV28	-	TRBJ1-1	CASSPTGMNTEAFF	TGTGCCAGCAGCCCGACAGGGATGAACACTGAAGCTTTCTTT
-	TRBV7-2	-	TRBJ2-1	CASSPEAAYNEQFF	TGTGCCAGCAGCCCAGAGGCAGCCTACAATGAGCAGTTCTTC
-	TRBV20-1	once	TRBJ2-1	CSASYNEQFF	TGCAGTGCCAGCTACAATGAGCAGTTCTTC
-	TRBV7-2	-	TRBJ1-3	CASSFSGAGNTIYF	TGTGCCAGCAGTTTCTCAGGGGCTGGAAACACCATATATTTT
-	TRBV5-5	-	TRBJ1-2	CASSFSWQGIYGYTF	TGTGCCAGCAGCTTTAGTTGGCAGGGGATCTATGGCTACACCTTC
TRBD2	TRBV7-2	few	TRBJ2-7	CASSPNGSGRSEQYF	TGTGCCAGCAGCCCCAATGGAAGCGGGAGGTCCGAGCAGTACTTC
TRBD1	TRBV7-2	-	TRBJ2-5	CASSSNRQGRETQYF	TGTGCCAGCAGCTCCAACCGACAGGGAAGAGAGACCCAGTACTTC
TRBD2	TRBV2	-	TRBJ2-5	CASRDSGGKAQYF	TGTGCCAGCAGGGATAGCGGGGGGAAGGCCCAGTACTTC
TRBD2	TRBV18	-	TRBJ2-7	CASSVGSGSSYEQYF	TGTGCCAGCTCCGTTGGTAGCGGGAGCTCCTACGAGCAGTACTTC
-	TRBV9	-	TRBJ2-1	CASSVSEGTYNEQFF	TGTGCCAGCAGCGTATCTGAGGGAACCTACAATGAGCAGTTCTTC
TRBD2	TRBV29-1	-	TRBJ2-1	CSVGSREGREQFF	TGCAGCGTTGGTTCGCGGGAGGGCCGTGAGCAGTTCTTC
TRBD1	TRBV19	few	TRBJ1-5	CASSNGAGGHQPQHF	TGTGCCAGTAGTAACGGGGCAGGGGGTCATCAGCCCCAGCATTTT
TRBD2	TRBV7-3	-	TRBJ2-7	CATPGLVFYEQYF	TGTGCCACTCCGGGACTAGTTTTCTACGAGCAGTACTTC
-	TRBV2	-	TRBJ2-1	CASEDNEQFF	TGTGCCAGCGAGGACAATGAGCAGTTCTTC
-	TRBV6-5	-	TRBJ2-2	CASSYKAGWVHGELFF	TGTGCCAGCAGTTACAAGGCAGGGTGGGTTCACGGGGAGCTGTTTTTT
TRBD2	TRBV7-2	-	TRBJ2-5	CASSRTSGGQETQYF	TGTGCCAGCAGCAGGACTAGCGGAGGACAAGAGACCCAGTACTTC
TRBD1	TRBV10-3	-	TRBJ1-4	CAVQGATNEKLFF	TGTGCCGTGCAGGGGGCGACTAATGAAAAACTGTTTTTT
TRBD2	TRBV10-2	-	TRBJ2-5	CASSDASSGRETQYF	TGCGCCAGCAGTGATGCGAGTAGCGGGAGGGAGACCCAGTACTTC
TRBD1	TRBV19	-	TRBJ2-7	CASSIGTGSYEQYF	TGTGCCAGTAGTATAGGGACAGGGAGTTACGAGCAGTACTTC
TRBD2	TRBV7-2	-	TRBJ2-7	CASSPSRPGGFYEQYF	TGTGCCAGCAGCCCATCCCGACCGGGAGGGTTCTACGAGCAGTACTTC
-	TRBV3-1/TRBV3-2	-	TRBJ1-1	CASSRRETEAFF	TGTGCCAGCAGCCGGCGGGAGACTGAAGCTTTCTTT
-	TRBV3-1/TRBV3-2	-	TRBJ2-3	CASSHLASSTDTQYF	TGTGCCAGCAGCCATTTAGCTTCTAGCACAGATACGCAGTATTTT
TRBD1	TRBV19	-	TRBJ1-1	CASSTGGKTTEAFF	TGTGCCAGCTCGACAGGGGGAAAAACCACTGAAGCTTTCTTT
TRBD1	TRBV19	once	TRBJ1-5	CASSPSGTGYQPQHF	TGTGCCAGTAGTCCCTCCGGGACAGGGTATCAGCCCCAGCATTTT
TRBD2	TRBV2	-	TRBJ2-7	CASCGEGPGEQYF	TGTGCCAGCTGCGGGGAGGGCCCGGGTGAGCAGTACTTC
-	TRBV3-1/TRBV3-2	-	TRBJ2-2	CASSLRGALTGELFF	TGTGCCAGCAGCCTACGGGGGGCTCTAACCGGGGAGCTGTTTTTT
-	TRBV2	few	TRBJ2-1	CASSEEYFTNEQFF	TGTGCCAGCAGTGAGGAGTATTTCACCAATGAGCAGTTCTTC
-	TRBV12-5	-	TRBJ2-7	CAGSGAPYEQYF	TGTGCTGGTTCGGGTGCCCCTTACGAGCAGTACTTC
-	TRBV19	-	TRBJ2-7	CASSIFRGDYEQYF	TGTGCCAGTAGTATCTTCAGGGGAGATTACGAGCAGTACTTC